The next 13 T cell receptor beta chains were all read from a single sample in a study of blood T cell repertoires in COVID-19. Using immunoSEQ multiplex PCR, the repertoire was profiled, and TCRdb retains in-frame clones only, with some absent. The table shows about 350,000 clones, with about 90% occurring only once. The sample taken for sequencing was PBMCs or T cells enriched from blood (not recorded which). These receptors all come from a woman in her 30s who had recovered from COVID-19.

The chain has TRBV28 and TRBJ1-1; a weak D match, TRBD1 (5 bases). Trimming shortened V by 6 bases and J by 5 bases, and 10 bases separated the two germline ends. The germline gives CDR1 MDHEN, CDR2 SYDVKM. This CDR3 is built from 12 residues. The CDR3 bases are TGTGCCAGCAGGGATCAGGGTACTGAAGCTTTCTTT. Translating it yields CASRDQGTEAFF.

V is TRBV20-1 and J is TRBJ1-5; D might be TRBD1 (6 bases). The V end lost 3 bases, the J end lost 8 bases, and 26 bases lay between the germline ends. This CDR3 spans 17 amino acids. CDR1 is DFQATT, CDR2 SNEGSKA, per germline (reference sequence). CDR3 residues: CSASIGSRGGAAEPQHF. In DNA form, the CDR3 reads TGCAGTGCTAGTATAGGCAGCCGAGGGGGAGCGGCCGAGCCCCAGCATTTT.

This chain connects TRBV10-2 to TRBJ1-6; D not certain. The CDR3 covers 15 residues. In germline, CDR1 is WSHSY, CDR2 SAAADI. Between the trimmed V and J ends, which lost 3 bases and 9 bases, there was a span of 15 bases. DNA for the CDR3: TGCGCCAGCAGTGAACCAATTCGACTGGGTTCACCCCTCCACTTT. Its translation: CASSEPIRLGSPLHF.

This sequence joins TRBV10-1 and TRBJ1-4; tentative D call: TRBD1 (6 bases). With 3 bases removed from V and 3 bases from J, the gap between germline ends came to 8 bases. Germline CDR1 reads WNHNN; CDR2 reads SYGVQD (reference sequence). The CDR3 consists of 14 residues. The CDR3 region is CASSDQGPNEKLFF. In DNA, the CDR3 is TGCGCCAGCAGTGACCAGGGGCCTAATGAAAAACTGTTTTTT.

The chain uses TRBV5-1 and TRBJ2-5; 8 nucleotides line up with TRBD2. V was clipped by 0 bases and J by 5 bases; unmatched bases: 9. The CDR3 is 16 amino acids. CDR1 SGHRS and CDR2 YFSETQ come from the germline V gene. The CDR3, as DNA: TGCGCCAGCAGCTTGGCGATAGGGACTAGTGGGGAGACCCAGTACTTC. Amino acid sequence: CASSLAIGTSGETQYF.

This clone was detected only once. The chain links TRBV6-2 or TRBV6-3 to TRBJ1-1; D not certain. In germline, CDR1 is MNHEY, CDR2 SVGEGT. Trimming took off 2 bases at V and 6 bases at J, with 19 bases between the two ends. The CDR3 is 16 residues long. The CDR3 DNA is TGTGCCAGCAGTTACCCAGCAGGCCTGAATTGGCCTGAAGCTTTCTTT. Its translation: CASSYPAGLNWPEAFF.

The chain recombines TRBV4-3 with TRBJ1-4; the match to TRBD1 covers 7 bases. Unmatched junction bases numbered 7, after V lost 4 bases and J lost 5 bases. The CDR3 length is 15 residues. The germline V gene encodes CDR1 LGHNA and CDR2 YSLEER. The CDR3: CASSPTSGGNEKLFF. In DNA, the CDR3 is TGCGCCAGCAGCCCCACCTCAGGGGGGAATGAAAAACTGTTTTTT.

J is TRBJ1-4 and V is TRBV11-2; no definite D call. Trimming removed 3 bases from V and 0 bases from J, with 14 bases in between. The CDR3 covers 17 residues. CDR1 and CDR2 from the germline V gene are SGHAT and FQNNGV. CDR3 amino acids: CASSFRSGATTNEKLFF. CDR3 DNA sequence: TGTGCCAGCAGCTTTCGGTCGGGAGCAACAACTAATGAAAAACTGTTTTTT.

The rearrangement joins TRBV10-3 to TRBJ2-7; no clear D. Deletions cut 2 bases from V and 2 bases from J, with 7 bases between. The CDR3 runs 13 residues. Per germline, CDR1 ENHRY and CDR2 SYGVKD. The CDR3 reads CAISEARAYEQYF. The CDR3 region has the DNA TGTGCCATCAGTGAGGCTAGAGCCTACGAGCAGTACTTC.

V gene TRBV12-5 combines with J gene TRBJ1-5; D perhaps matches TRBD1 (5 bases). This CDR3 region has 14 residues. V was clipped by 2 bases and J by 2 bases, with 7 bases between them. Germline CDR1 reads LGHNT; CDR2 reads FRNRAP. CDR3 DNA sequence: TGTGCTAGTGGTTTGTCGGGGGGCAATCAGCCCCAGCATTTT. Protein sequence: CASGLSGGNQPQHF.

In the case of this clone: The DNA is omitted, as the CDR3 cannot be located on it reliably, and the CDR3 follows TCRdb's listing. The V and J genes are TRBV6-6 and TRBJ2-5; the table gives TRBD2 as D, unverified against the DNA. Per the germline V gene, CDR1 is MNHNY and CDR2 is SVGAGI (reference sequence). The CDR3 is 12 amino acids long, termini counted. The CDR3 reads CASSSSEETQYF.

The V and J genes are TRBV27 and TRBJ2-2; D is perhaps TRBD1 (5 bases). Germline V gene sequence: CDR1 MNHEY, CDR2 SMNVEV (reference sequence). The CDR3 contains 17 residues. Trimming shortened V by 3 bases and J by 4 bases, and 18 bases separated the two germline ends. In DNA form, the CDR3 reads TGTGCCAGCAGTTTCGACCAGGGTAAAGTATTCACCGGGGAGCTGTTTTTT. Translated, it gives CASSFDQGKVFTGELFF.

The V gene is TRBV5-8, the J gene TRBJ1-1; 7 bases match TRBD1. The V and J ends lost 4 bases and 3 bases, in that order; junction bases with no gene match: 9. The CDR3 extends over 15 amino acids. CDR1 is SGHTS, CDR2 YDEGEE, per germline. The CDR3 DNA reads TGTGCCAGCAGCCCCACCGGGACAGCATACACTGAAGCTTTCTTT. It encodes CASSPTGTAYTEAFF.